Listed below are T cell receptor beta chains from one sample, sequenced in a study of cytomegalovirus exposure and HLA in healthy donors. Clones were sequenced by immunoSEQ multiplex PCR, and TCRdb holds only the in-frame ones, with some missing. The sample has approximately 70,000 clones, around 94% seen once. Sequencing was done on a sample of PBMCs. The receptors shown here come from a woman between 18 and 29 years old in good health and CMV-seronegative. Both conserved end residues are part of each CDR3. The order of the fields is J gene, clone size, V gene, CDR3 length, D gene, CDR3 DNA, CDR3 protein. D genes are given only for firm matches. Expanded clones are given a class, and other clones once, few, many or no size at all.

j_gene: TRBJ2-7
abundance: NA
v_gene: TRBV7-2
len: 14
d_gene: TRBD1
CDR3nt: TGTGCCAGCACCAGAAGGACAGGGAACTACGAGCAGTACTTC
CDR3aa: CASTRRTGNYEQYF

j_gene: TRBJ1-5
abundance: few
v_gene: TRBV6-5
len: 14
d_gene: TRBD1
CDR3nt: TGTGCCAGCAGTTCTCGGACAGGGCCCTGGCCCCAGCATTTT
CDR3aa: CASSSRTGPWPQHF

j_gene: TRBJ1-4
abundance: once
v_gene: TRBV5-1
len: 17
d_gene: NA
CDR3nt: TGCGCCAGCAGCTTGGTACCCCCGGGTGCAACTAATGAAAAACTGTTTTTT
CDR3aa: CASSLVPPGATNEKLFF

j_gene: TRBJ1-1
abundance: NA
v_gene: TRBV9
len: 14
d_gene: NA
CDR3nt: TGTGCCAGCAGCGTAGGCGGAATGAACACTGAAGCTTTCTTT
CDR3aa: CASSVGGMNTEAFF

j_gene: TRBJ2-5
abundance: NA
v_gene: TRBV7-2
len: 14
d_gene: TRBD2
CDR3nt: TGTGCCAGCAGCTCGCGGGGGGGCATGGAGACCCAGTACTTC
CDR3aa: CASSSRGGMETQYF

j_gene: TRBJ2-7
abundance: NA
v_gene: TRBV30
len: 11
d_gene: NA
CDR3nt: TGTGCCTGGAGTGGGACATACGAGCAGTACTTC
CDR3aa: CAWSGTYEQYF

j_gene: TRBJ1-1
abundance: NA
v_gene: TRBV7-2
len: 15
d_gene: NA
CDR3nt: TGTGCCAGCAGCTTTGTTCCAGGGCGAGGCACTGAAGCTTTCTTT
CDR3aa: CASSFVPGRGTEAFF

j_gene: TRBJ2-7
abundance: NA
v_gene: TRBV21-1
len: 16
d_gene: NA
CDR3nt: TGTGCCAGCTGGTTTAAAGGGGTTGACAGGGGTTACGAGCAGTACTTC
CDR3aa: CASWFKGVDRGYEQYF

j_gene: TRBJ1-1
abundance: NA
v_gene: TRBV28
len: 14
d_gene: NA
CDR3nt: TGTGCCAGCAGTTCGCAGGGGCTAGACACTGAAGCTTTCTTT
CDR3aa: CASSSQGLDTEAFF

j_gene: TRBJ2-3
abundance: NA
v_gene: TRBV19
len: 14
d_gene: TRBD1
CDR3nt: TGTGCCAGGCTAAACAGGGGTCACACAGATACGCAGTATTTT
CDR3aa: CARLNRGHTDTQYF

j_gene: TRBJ1-1
abundance: NA
v_gene: TRBV11-2
len: 16
d_gene: NA
CDR3nt: TGTGCCAGCAGCTTAGAAGGGGGTTTAATGAACACTGAAGCTTTCTTT
CDR3aa: CASSLEGGLMNTEAFF

j_gene: TRBJ2-1
abundance: NA
v_gene: TRBV4-1
len: 11
d_gene: NA
CDR3nt: TGCGCCAGCAGCCCTGGACTTCAGCAGTTCTTC
CDR3aa: CASSPGLQQFF

j_gene: TRBJ2-2
abundance: NA
v_gene: TRBV30
len: 16
d_gene: TRBD1
CDR3nt: TGTGCCTGGAGTGCAGGTCTAACAGGGGGCGGCGGGGAGCTGTTTTTT
CDR3aa: CAWSAGLTGGGGELFF

j_gene: TRBJ2-3
abundance: NA
v_gene: TRBV5-5
len: 19
d_gene: TRBD2
CDR3nt: TGTGCCAGCAGCTTTCGCCTAGCGGGGGCCCAAAGTCTTACAGATACGCAGTATTTT
CDR3aa: CASSFRLAGAQSLTDTQYF